The 13 T cell receptor beta chains below all came from one sample that was sequenced in a study of tumor and adjacent non-tumor tissue in lung cancer (dated by TCRdb to the late 2010s). To prepare the library, multiplex PCR was applied. The sequencer listed for this sample is Illumina HiSeq 2500. TCRbeta libraries were built by three rounds of nested PCR using primers (Table S4), following protocols modified from ARM-PCR. TCRdb reran the public reads through fastp at Q25 and MiXCR, keeping productive beta chains. Every CDR3 protein is listed once, alongside the most common genes and DNA of its rows. Across this sample there are approximately 120,000 distinct CDR3 sequences, with under 65% seen only once. In total, the top ten clones hold roughly 19% of the sample. Bulk unsorted tissue served as the source for RNA extraction, and RNA quality was assessed using a NanoDrop ND-1000 and an Agilent 2100. Distant non-tumor tissue taken more than 3 cm from the tumor edge was used as the normal lung sample.

The sequencing sample was made of distant non-tumor lung tissue. Receptor source: a man between 60 and 75 years old with non-small cell lung cancer.

For this clonotype: A read error may be the cause here, since a much bigger clone is one base away. The J gene is TRBJ2-3, the V gene TRBV4-3; D is uncertain. This CDR3 comprises 13 residues. Germline CDR1 LGHNA, CDR2 YSLEER. The CDR3 sequence: CAGSASQEDTQYF. The CDR3 coding sequence is TGCGCCGGCAGCGCAAGCCAGGAGGATACGCAGTATTTT.

Points on this clonotype: This clone may be a read error of a much larger clone one base away. The genes are TRBV20-1 and TRBJ2-3; a weak D match, TRBD2 (6 bases). The germline V gene has CDR1 DFQATT and CDR2 SNEGSKA (reference sequence). The V gene lost 6 bases and the J gene lost 5 bases, with 18 bases spanning the gap. This CDR3 region has 14 residues. The CDR3 sequence is CSAVSGDEGDTQYF. The DNA of the CDR3 is TGCAGTGCGGTATCGGGAGATGAGGGAGATACGCAGTATTTT.

This clonotype was recorded many times. V is TRBV5-4 and J is TRBJ1-1, with D unclear. This CDR3 contains 15 residues. Between the trimmed V and J ends, which lost 0 bases and 0 bases, there was a span of 9 bases. The germline V gene has CDR1 SGHNT and CDR2 YYREEE (reference sequence). CDR3 loop: CASSLDFGVNTEAFF. CDR3 in DNA: TGTGCCAGCAGCTTGGATTTCGGGGTGAACACTGAAGCTTTCTTT.

The chain joins TRBV5-1 to TRBJ2-2, with a weak D call TRBD2 (5 bases). The V gene lost 3 bases and the J gene lost 0 bases, with 15 bases spanning the gap. The CDR3 has 17 residues. Germline V gene sequence: CDR1 SGHRS, CDR2 YFSETQ. The CDR3 DNA is TGCGCCAGCAGCTCGTCGGGGTTGGCGGCGAACACCGGGGAGCTGTTTTTT. Its translation: CASSSSGLAANTGELFF.

This clonotype was seen ten or more times. The CDR3 region has the DNA TGTGCCAGCAGTTTAGCCCCCCCCACTAGCGGGAGGGCCGAAAACATTCAGTACTTC. Amino acid sequence: CASSLAPPTSGRAENIQYF. The rearrangement uses TRBV28 and TRBJ2-4; 13 nucleotides line up with TRBD2. This CDR3 comprises 19 residues. Unmatched junction bases numbered 12, after V lost 2 bases and J lost 5 bases. Germline values: CDR1 MDHEN, CDR2 SYDVKM.

Worth noting for this clonotype: One junction end does not reproduce the germline sequence, and a read error may be involved. The chain uses TRBV12-3 or TRBV12-4 and TRBJ2-1; possibly TRBD1 for D (6 bases). This CDR3 contains 15 residues. CDR3: CASRWGTRGYNERFF. DNA for the CDR3: TGTGCCAGCAGATGGGGGACACGGGGCTACAATGAGCGGTTCTTC.

This clonotype was seen a single time. Just one base apart from a much larger clone, this may be a read error. The conserved closing phenylalanine or tryptophan is absent in this CDR3, likely reflecting a read error. The chain employs TRBV13 and TRBJ2-3; 12 bases are a match to TRBD2. The germline CDR1 and CDR2 sequences are PRHDT and FYEKMQ (reference sequence). V shed 2 bases and J 2 bases; nucleotides not matched to a gene: 2. CDR3 size: 16 residues. CDR3 coding DNA: TGTGCCAGCAGCTTACGGACTAGCGGGACCACAGATACGCAGTATTTA. It yields the protein CASSLRTSGTTDTQYL.

With respect to this clonotype: A much larger clone lies one base from this, so it may be a read error. The V and J genes are TRBV12-3 or TRBV12-4 and TRBJ2-1; no definite D call. The germline V and J ends were trimmed by 0 bases and 6 bases, with 9 bases remaining between them. This CDR3 is built from 14 residues. The CDR3 here is CASSLAYNANEQFF. As DNA, the CDR3 is TGTGCCAGCAGTTTAGCCTATAATGCCAATGAGCAGTTCTTC.

The sample holds many counts of this clonotype. The V and J genes are TRBV12-3 or TRBV12-4 and TRBJ2-7; 8 nucleotides agree with TRBD2. V shed 5 bases and J 4 bases; nucleotides not matched to a gene: 7. CDR3 length: 14 residues. CDR3 coding DNA: TGTGCCAGCAGTCAGTCCGGGACTAGTTACGAGCAGTACTTC. Protein sequence: CASSQSGTSYEQYF.

As for this clonotype: This may arise from a read error, as a much more abundant clone is one base away. The chain is built from TRBV12-3 or TRBV12-4 and TRBJ2-3; D is tentatively TRBD1 or TRBD2 (5 bases each). Between the trimmed V and J ends, which lost 9 bases and 2 bases, there was a span of 15 bases. The CDR3 is 14 amino acids. CDR3 DNA sequence: TGTGCCAGTAAACACAGAGGGACCACAGATACGCAGTATTTT. Encoded protein: CASKHRGTTDTQYF.

This clonotype was recorded at least ten times. The chain combines TRBV6-2 or TRBV6-3 with TRBJ1-1, with 8 bases identical to TRBD1. The length of the CDR3 is 15 residues. V lost 5 bases to trimming and J lost 5 bases; unmatched junction nucleotides: 10. The germline gives CDR1 MNHEY, CDR2 SVGEGT. CDR3 amino acids: CASSPSPGGRTEAFF. The CDR3 DNA follows: TGTGCCAGCAGTCCATCTCCAGGGGGCAGAACTGAAGCTTTCTTT.

This chain joins TRBV11-2 and TRBJ2-3; no firm D call. V gave up 1 base and J gave up 3 bases, with 8 bases separating them. There are 14 residues in the CDR3. CDR1 is SGHAT and CDR2 is FQNNGV in the germline V gene. This CDR3 is CASSLVTSTDTQYF. The CDR3 bases are TGTGCCAGCAGCTTAGTCACCAGTACAGATACGCAGTATTTT.

On this clonotype itself: One junction end disagrees with the germline gene, perhaps due to a read error. In DNA form, the CDR3 reads TGTGCCACCCGACTTATGGGGTCGGCTGATGCTTTCTTT. It encodes CATRLMGSADAFF. The chain uses TRBV15 and TRBJ1-1; no clear D gene. Germline CDR1 LNHNV, CDR2 YYDKDF (reference sequence). The CDR3 extends over 13 amino acids.